This TCR beta chain comes out of a study of cytomegalovirus exposure and HLA in healthy donors. At the level of the study: Findings of an earlier analysis included around 100 million unique TCR beta sequences from around 180 million T cells.

With 60 Vbeta and 13 Jbeta primers, the PCR was carried out. Here immunoSEQ multiplex PCR was the method, and the copy in TCRdb shows in-frame clones only, minus some. The sample contains 150,000 to 180,000 clones, about 70% of which appear only once. About this clone: Its cognate antigen is unknown.

In germline, CDR1 is SGHVS, CDR2 FQNEAQ. The germline V and J ends were trimmed by 5 bases and 5 bases, with 11 bases remaining between them. The CDR3 is made up of 13 amino acids. Findings and limits, study-wide: Common viral pathogens (according to a later analysis) appeared linked to several of the most significant clusters.

The specimen sequenced was PBMCs. This chain uses TRBV7-8 with TRBJ2-3; D remains ambiguous. This receptor was obtained from a man aged 18 to 29 in good health and CMV-seronegative. The CDR3 region has the DNA TGTGCCAGCAGCCCCCCCTACAGAGATACGCAGTATTTT. Its protein is CASSPPYRDTQYF.